This T cell receptor beta chain was identified during a study of T cell responses to AZD1222 COVID-19 vaccine. The repertoire was sequenced with immunoSEQ multiplex PCR; TCRdb's copy has only in-frame clones and lacks some. The sample contains some 150,000 clones, about 88% of which appear only once. Concerning this clone: Different DNA sequences within this sample yield the same CDR3.

Germline V lookup: CDR1 SGHAT, CDR2 FQNNGV. This CDR3 comprises 12 residues. V lost 3 bases, J lost 2 bases, and 5 bases lay in between. This chain uses TRBV11-2 with TRBJ2-7; D call uncertain. This sequence was found in an adult in good health. The starting material was peripheral blood, obtained on day 0 of AZD1222 vaccination. The CDR3 loop is CASSLDAYEQYF. In DNA form, the CDR3 reads TGTGCCAGCAGCTTGGATGCCTACGAGCAGTACTTC.